A single sample is the source of the 20 T cell receptor beta chains below, sequenced in a study of technical replicates of blood from a handful of donors. Clones were sequenced by immunoSEQ multiplex PCR, and TCRdb holds only the in-frame ones, with some missing. Of 11,000 to 15,000 clones detected, roughly 84% appear once; the ten largest clones hold roughly a tenth. Sequenced: PBMCs. Receptor source: a human donor in good health.

This chain connects TRBV29-1 to TRBJ2-7; 8 nucleotides agree with TRBD1. CDR1 is SQVTM and CDR2 is ANQGSEA in the germline V gene. V was pared by 7 bases and J by 0 bases, with 8 bases of the junction left unmatched. The CDR3 has 14 residues. The CDR3 DNA reads as TGCAGCGGCAAGGGACAGGAGAGCTCCTACGAGCAGTACTTC. The encoded protein is CSGKGQESSYEQYF.

V usage is TRBV5-1 and J usage is TRBJ1-1; D is possibly TRBD1 (5 bases). The CDR3 loop spans 13 amino acids. Trimming took off 2 bases at V and 4 bases at J, with 9 bases between the two ends. Germline V gene sequence: CDR1 SGHRS, CDR2 YFSETQ. CDR3 protein: CASSLGGVTEAFF. The DNA of the CDR3 is TGCGCCAGCAGCTTAGGAGGGGTCACTGAAGCTTTCTTT.

The genes are TRBV4-1 and TRBJ2-1; D gene ambiguous. This CDR3 has 17 amino acids. CDR1 is MGHRA and CDR2 is YSYEKL in the germline V gene. V lost 4 bases to trimming and J lost 0 bases, with 16 bases between them. In DNA, the CDR3 is TGCGCCAGCAGCCCTTCCCCTACGTCGAGCTCCTACAATGAGCAGTTCTTC. It encodes CASSPSPTSSSYNEQFF.

The J gene is TRBJ1-2, the V gene TRBV5-5, with a weak D call TRBD1 (5 bases). This CDR3 has 16 amino acids. Trimming removed 1 base at V and 4 bases at J, with 17 bases between. The germline gives CDR1 SGHKS, CDR2 YYEKEE (reference sequence). The CDR3 loop is CASSLLPAGDGYGYTF. CDR3 nucleotides: TGTGCCAGCAGCTTGCTCCCTGCGGGGGACGGCTATGGCTACACCTTC.

The CDR3 DNA sequence: TGTGCCAGCAGCTTAGACAGGGGGCTGGAGACCCAGTACTTC. Amino acid sequence: CASSLDRGLETQYF. The chain carries TRBV11-2 and TRBJ2-5, with 8 nucleotides matching TRBD1. Germline lookup yields CDR1 SGHAT and CDR2 FQNNGV. This CDR3 has 14 residues. V was pared by 0 bases and J by 5 bases, with 2 bases of the junction left unmatched.

This clone was detected only a few times. The rearrangement links TRBV19 to TRBJ2-7, with 11 bases that match TRBD1. The V segment lost 4 bases and the J segment 0 bases; nucleotides outside the gene matches: 2. Germline-derived CDR1 and CDR2 are LNHDA and SQIVND (reference sequence). This CDR3 has 15 residues. The CDR3 sequence: CASSKGQGVSYEQYF. The CDR3 nucleotides are TGTGCCAGTAGTAAGGGACAGGGGGTCTCCTACGAGCAGTACTTC.

The V call is TRBV2, the J call TRBJ2-7; D is uncertain. The CDR3 runs to 18 residues. Germline CDR1 SNHLY, CDR2 FYNNEI. The ends were cut back, 3 bases at V and 4 bases at J, with 25 bases in the middle. CDR3 in DNA: TGTGCCAGCAGTGAGCCCGAAGCTCACTTCGCCCCTATTTACGAGCAGTACTTC. Amino acids: CASSEPEAHFAPIYEQYF.

The rearrangement links TRBV28 to TRBJ2-7; D not certain. Germline lookup yields CDR1 MDHEN and CDR2 SYDVKM. The CDR3 totals 14 residues. V gave up 4 bases and J gave up 2 bases, with 12 bases separating them. CDR3 in amino acids: CASSSGSLAYEQYF. Here the CDR3 DNA reads TGTGCCAGCAGTTCCGGGTCCCTGGCCTACGAGCAGTACTTC.

The chain has TRBV19 and TRBJ2-7, with a possible D match to TRBD1 (6 bases). The germline CDR1 and CDR2 sequences are LNHDA and SQIVND (reference sequence). Trimming left V 6 bases short and J 0 bases short, with 9 bases between. This CDR3 has 13 amino acids. The CDR3 coding sequence is TGTGCCAGTAGCCTGGACAGCTCCTACGAGCAGTACTTC. This codes for CASSLDSSYEQYF.

The CDR3 sequence is CALAGGGTDTQYF. CDR3 in DNA: TGTGCCTTAGCGGGGGGGGGCACAGATACGCAGTATTTT. This chain connects TRBV30 to TRBJ2-3, with 11 bases matching TRBD2. The CDR3 length is 13 residues. Looked up from germline, CDR1 is GTSNPN and CDR2 is SVGIG (reference sequence). The J segment lost 1 base and the V segment lost 7 bases, leaving 1 base of the junction unmatched.

This chain uses TRBV4-1 with TRBJ2-1, with D possibly TRBD2 on 5 matching bases. There are 16 residues in the CDR3. Germline V CDR1 and CDR2: MGHRA, YSYEKL. V gave up 1 base and J gave up 0 bases, with 10 bases separating them. Written as DNA, the CDR3 is TGCGCCAGCAGCCAAGCGGACTTGTTCTCCTACAATGAGCAGTTCTTC. This gives the protein CASSQADLFSYNEQFF.

The chain has TRBV5-8 and TRBJ1-4, with 7 positions matching TRBD1. V lost 4 bases to trimming and J lost 12 bases; unmatched junction nucleotides: 15. CDR3 length: 15 amino acids. CDR1 SGHTS and CDR2 YDEGEE come from the germline V gene. The CDR3 region is CASSATGTVDLELFF. CDR3 DNA sequence: TGTGCCAGCAGCGCGACCGGGACAGTCGACTTGGAACTGTTTTTT. Variable domain in full (rest from reference TRBV5-8 and TRBJ1-4): EAGVTQSPTHLIKTRGQQATLRCSPISGHTSVYWYQQALGLGLQFLLWYDEGEERNRGNFPPRFSGRQFPNYSSELNVNALELEDSALYLCASSATGTVDLELFFGSGTQLSVL.

The chain has TRBV30 and TRBJ2-3, with TRBD1 identical over 9 bases. The germline CDR1 and CDR2 sequences are GTSNPN and SVGIG (reference sequence). The length of the CDR3 is 15 residues. V was pared by 2 bases and J by 4 bases, with 7 bases of the junction left unmatched. In DNA form, the CDR3 reads TGTGCCTGGAGTACGGGACAGGGTAAATCAGATACGCAGTATTTT. The encoded protein is CAWSTGQGKSDTQYF.

This chain connects TRBV10-3 to TRBJ2-2, with TRBD2 matching over 8 bases. J was trimmed by 7 bases and V by 2 bases; bases with no gene match: 6. In germline, CDR1 is ENHRY, CDR2 SYGVKD. The CDR3 extends over 15 amino acids. DNA for the CDR3: TGTGCCATCAGTGAGACCCTAGCGGGTAACGGGGAGCTGTTTTTT. Protein sequence: CAISETLAGNGELFF.

The chain is built from TRBV18 and TRBJ1-2; the D gene is possibly TRBD1 (6 bases). This CDR3 is built from 14 residues. Germline V gene data show CDR1 as KGHSH and CDR2 as LQKENI. Trimming removed 3 bases at V and 7 bases at J, with 15 bases between. The CDR3 bases are TGTGCCAGCTCACCGTCCGGGACACCTCTTGGCTACACCTTC. Its protein product is CASSPSGTPLGYTF.

The chain couples TRBV19 to TRBJ1-1, with D perhaps TRBD1 (5 bases). The V end was cut by 0 bases, the J end by 6 bases, with 23 bases between. CDR1 is LNHDA, CDR2 SQIVND, per germline (reference sequence). This CDR3 comprises 18 residues. CDR3 in amino acids: CASSIDTLWTYDISEAFF. The CDR3 DNA reads TGTGCCAGTAGTATAGATACCTTGTGGACATACGATATTTCTGAAGCTTTCTTT.

The chain has TRBV7-6 and TRBJ2-7, with 9 bases fitting TRBD2. The CDR3 covers 14 residues. Germline-derived CDR1 and CDR2 are SGHVS and FNYEAQ. The V gene end was trimmed by 5 bases and the J gene end by 9 bases; junction bases not matched to a gene: 11. The DNA of the CDR3 is TGTGCCAGCAGCCCTGTAGCGGGAGCGGGCGGGCAGTACTTC. It specifies CASSPVAGAGGQYF.

V gene TRBV15 combines with J gene TRBJ2-5, with 15 positions matching TRBD2. Germline values: CDR1 LNHNV, CDR2 YYDKDF (reference sequence). Germline trimming cut 0 bases from V and 5 bases from J; bases unmatched to any gene: 7. The CDR3 has 18 amino acids. The CDR3 DNA reads as TGTGCCACCAGCAGAGATAGGACTAGCGGGAGGGTGGGGGAGACCCAGTACTTC. Protein: CATSRDRTSGRVGETQYF.

The chain joins TRBV28 to TRBJ2-5, with 7 bases aligning to TRBD2. Germline V gene data show CDR1 as MDHEN and CDR2 as SYDVKM. The CDR3 is 14 residues long. V dropped 3 bases and J dropped 9; count of bases not matched to a gene: 10. The CDR3 DNA is TGTGCCAGCAGTTTCGGGGGGACCCCCTTACCCCAGTACTTC. This translates into CASSFGGTPLPQYF.

The rearrangement uses TRBV30 and TRBJ2-6; D unresolved. CDR3 size: 13 residues. Germline V gives CDR1 GTSNPN, CDR2 SVGIG (reference sequence). V shed 5 bases and J shed 2 bases, with 7 bases lying between them. For the CDR3, the DNA is TGTGCCTGGGTCTTCCCTGGGGCCAACGTCCTGACTTTC. Encoded protein: CAWVFPGANVLTF. The full variable domain, in which reference TRBV30 and TRBJ2-6 provide the parts outside the CDR3, is SQTIHQWPATLVQPVGSPLSLECTVEGTSNPNLYWYRQAAGRGLQLLFYSVGIGQISSEVPQNLSASRPQDRQFILSSKKLLLSDSGFYLCAWVFPGANVLTFGAGSRLTVL.